The 24 T cell receptor beta chains given below trace back to one sample, sequenced in a study of T cell responses to AZD1222 COVID-19 vaccine. TCRdb keeps only in-frame clones here, not all; method: immunoSEQ multiplex PCR. This table has about 130,000 clones, about 93% appearing once. The source was peripheral blood, collected on day 0 of AZD1222 vaccination. Every receptor here comes from an adult in good health.

This clone was seen only once. The chain combines TRBV21-1 with TRBJ1-3; whether TRBD1, the table's D call, matches the DNA was not checked. TRBV21-1 is a pseudogene locus. The CDR3 is 16 amino acids. The CDR3 DNA follows: TGTGCCAGCCACAAAGGATACATTCTCTCTGGAAACACCATATATTTT. It is translated as CASHKGYILSGNTIYF.

The V gene is TRBV3-1 (or the pseudogene TRBV3-2), the J gene TRBJ2-7; 10 bases fit TRBD2. Germline V gene lookup returns CDR1 LGHDT and CDR2 YNNKEL (reference sequence). The CDR3 sequence is 18 residues long. With V trimmed by 3 bases and J by 4 bases, 15 bases remained unmatched. The CDR3 nucleotides read TGTGCCAGCAGCCATAATTTAAGATATAGCGGGGGGCTTTACGAGCAGTACTTC. This sequence encodes CASSHNLRYSGGLYEQYF.

The chain links TRBV5-6 to TRBJ1-5, with D unclear. Germline-derived CDR1 and CDR2 are SGHDT and YYEEEE. V lost 4 bases and J 4 bases, leaving 12 bases between the germline ends. There are 14 residues in the CDR3. The CDR3 reads CASSPGAGNQPQHF. In DNA, the CDR3 is TGTGCCAGCAGCCCCGGAGCCGGGAATCAGCCCCAGCATTTT.

The chain combines TRBV5-1 with TRBJ1-2, with D uncertain. The CDR3 loop spans 14 amino acids. Trimming stripped 5 bases from V and 6 bases from J, with 17 bases between. CDR1 SGHRS and CDR2 YFSETQ come from the germline V gene. The CDR3 DNA reads TGCGCCAGCAGTCCTCGGGCAGGTCGAGATGGCTACACCTTC. The encoded protein is CASSPRAGRDGYTF.

The chain employs TRBV16 and TRBJ2-1, with D perhaps matching TRBD1 or TRBD2 (5 bases each). The germline V gene encodes CDR1 KGHSY and CDR2 FQNENV. This CDR3 is built from 16 residues. V gave up 1 base and J gave up 3 bases, with 13 bases separating them. Here the CDR3 DNA reads TGTGCCAGCAGCCAATTGAGGGCAGGGAACTACAATGAGCAGTTCTTC. Its protein product is CASSQLRAGNYNEQFF.

This sequence joins TRBV6-1 and TRBJ1-6; D not certain. The V gene's germline CDR1 is MNHNS and CDR2 SASEGT. The V gene lost 2 bases and the J gene lost 8 bases, with 7 bases spanning the gap. The CDR3 covers 13 residues. CDR3 sequence (DNA): TGTGCCAGCAGTGAAATGCGGGATTCACCCCTCCACTTT. Protein: CASSEMRDSPLHF.

The chain joins TRBV27 to TRBJ2-7; no reliable D call. Deletions cut 6 bases from V and 2 bases from J, with 14 bases between. CDR1 is MNHEY, CDR2 SMNVEV, per germline (reference sequence). The CDR3 contains 14 residues. CDR3 DNA sequence: TGTGCCAGCAGAACCACGGTGGTTACCTACGAGCAGTACTTC. Its protein product is CASRTTVVTYEQYF.

Regarding this clone: This specimen includes other DNA sequences encoding the same CDR3. This chain links TRBV5-4 with TRBJ2-5; no clear D gene. The CDR3 loop spans 12 amino acids. V lost 0 bases and J lost 5, with 5 bases in between. The germline V gene has CDR1 SGHNT and CDR2 YYREEE (reference sequence). Here the CDR3 DNA reads TGTGCCAGCAGCTTGGTGGGGGAGACCCAGTACTTC. It yields the protein CASSLVGETQYF. Full variable domain (remainder filled in from reference TRBV5-4 and TRBJ2-5): ETGVTQSPTHLIKTRGQQVTLRCSSQSGHNTVSWYQQALGQGPQFIFQYYREEENGRGNFPPRFSGLQFPNYSSELNVNALELDDSALYLCASSLVGETQYFGPGTRLLVL.

CDR3 sequence: CASSWGRNEKLFF. The CDR3 nucleotides read TGTGCCAGTAGTTGGGGGCGGAATGAAAAACTGTTTTTT. The chain recombines TRBV19 with TRBJ1-4, with a weak D call TRBD1 (6 bases). Germline-derived CDR1 and CDR2 are LNHDA and SQIVND (reference sequence). CDR3 length: 13 amino acids. V was trimmed by 5 bases and J by 5 bases, leaving 9 bases between them.

The CDR3 region has the DNA TGCAGCGTTCGAGGACAGGGAATCTCTGGAAACACCATATATTTT. As protein: CSVRGQGISGNTIYF. This chain joins TRBV29-1 and TRBJ1-3; 8 nucleotides line up with TRBD1. Germline CDR1 is SQVTM and CDR2 is ANQGSEA. The CDR3 runs to 15 residues. V shed 5 bases, J shed 0 bases, and the junction held 6 bases outside the gene matches.

This chain links TRBV5-1 with TRBJ1-4; D uncertain. This CDR3 has 15 residues. V gave up 2 bases and J gave up 3 bases, with 11 bases separating them. Germline V gives CDR1 SGHRS, CDR2 YFSETQ. CDR3 bases: TGCGCCAGCAGCTTCTACCGCGGAGCTAATGAAAAACTGTTTTTT. Protein product: CASSFYRGANEKLFF.

CDR3 sequence reads: CASVREHTDTQYF. Written as DNA, the CDR3 is TGTGCCAGCGTGCGGGAACACACAGATACGCAGTATTTT. The chain is built from TRBV6-5 and TRBJ2-3, with TRBD2 as a possible D gene (6 bases). V gave up 8 bases and J gave up 2 bases, with 11 bases separating them. The CDR3 is made up of 13 amino acids. Germline CDR1 is MNHEY and CDR2 is SVGAGI.

The table lists this clone with a few counts. V gene TRBV5-1 combines with J gene TRBJ2-1, with 9 positions matching TRBD2. V was clipped by 4 bases and J by 3 bases; unmatched bases: 8. The CDR3 is made up of 16 amino acids. Germline-derived CDR1 and CDR2 are SGHRS and YFSETQ. The CDR3 region is CASSNQRGALYNEQFF. The CDR3 region has the DNA TGCGCCAGCAGCAACCAGCGGGGGGCCCTCTACAATGAGCAGTTCTTC.

V usage is TRBV10-1 and J usage is TRBJ2-5; maybe TRBD2 (6 bases). There are 13 residues in the CDR3. V was trimmed by 5 bases and J by 3 bases, leaving 10 bases between them. Germline V gives CDR1 WNHNN, CDR2 SYGVQD (reference sequence). This CDR3 is CASSRSGEETQYF. The CDR3, as DNA: TGCGCCAGCAGTCGTTCGGGGGAAGAGACCCAGTACTTC.

The rearrangement uses TRBV7-9 and TRBJ1-1; no definite D call. The V end lost 4 bases, the J end lost 1 base, and 7 bases lay between the germline ends. Germline CDR1 reads SEHNR; CDR2 reads FQNEAQ (reference sequence). The CDR3 has 13 amino acids. The CDR3 DNA sequence: TGTGCCAGCAGCTATGACGGGAACACTGAAGCTTTCTTT. Translation gives CASSYDGNTEAFF. Full variable domain (missing parts from reference TRBV7-9 and TRBJ1-1): DTGVSQNPRHKITKRGQNVTFRCDPISEHNRLYWYRQTLGQGPEFLTYFQNEAQLEKSRLLSDRFSAERPKGSFSTLEIQRTEQGDSAMYLCASSYDGNTEAFFGQGTRLTVV.

The CDR3 spells CASSERMADTQYF. CDR3 coding DNA: TGTGCCAGCAGTGAAAGGATGGCAGATACGCAGTATTTT. This chain connects TRBV2 to TRBJ2-3; D uncertain. CDR1 and CDR2 (germline): SNHLY, FYNNEI. The CDR3 extends over 13 amino acids. V lost 2 bases and J lost 4, with 7 bases in between. The whole variable domain, filled in from reference TRBV2 and TRBJ2-3, reads EPEVTQTPSHQVTQMGQEVILRCVPISNHLYFYWYRQILGQKVEFLVSFYNNEISEKSEIFDDQFSVERPDGSNFTLKIRSTKLEDSAMYFCASSERMADTQYFGPGTRLTVL.

The CDR3 DNA reads TGTGCCAGCAGTTCAGTGACTGAAGCTTTCTTT. It is translated as CASSSVTEAFF. The V gene is TRBV6-5, the J gene TRBJ1-1, with unresolved D. Germline CDR1 is MNHEY and CDR2 is SVGAGI. The CDR3 extends over 11 amino acids. V was shortened by 4 bases and J by 5 bases, with 5 bases between the two germline ends.

The CDR3 loop is CASSFDWENTEAFF. The DNA of the CDR3 is TGCGCCAGCAGCTTCGACTGGGAGAACACTGAAGCTTTCTTT. This chain connects TRBV5-1 to TRBJ1-1; D uncertain. Germline V gives CDR1 SGHRS, CDR2 YFSETQ. Trimming removed 2 bases at V and 1 base at J, with 9 bases between. The CDR3 runs to 14 residues.

This clone was recorded a few times. The chain combines TRBV6-5 with TRBJ2-5; perhaps TRBD1 as D (5 bases). In germline, CDR1 is MNHEY, CDR2 SVGAGI. The V end was cut by 2 bases, the J end by 2 bases, with 9 bases between. This CDR3 comprises 14 residues. The CDR3 spells CASSYSYRQETQYF. CDR3 DNA sequence: TGTGCCAGCAGTTACAGTTACAGGCAAGAGACCCAGTACTTC.

CDR3 loop: CASSQDKDRVNQPQHF. CDR3 DNA: TGTGCCAGCAGCCAAGACAAAGACAGGGTCAATCAGCCCCAGCATTTT. The V gene is TRBV4-2, the J gene TRBJ1-5, with TRBD1 identical over 7 bases. J was trimmed by 3 bases and V by 0 bases; bases with no gene match: 5. The germline CDR1 and CDR2 sequences are LGHNA and YNFKEQ. The CDR3 extends over 16 amino acids.

The genes are TRBV6-5 and TRBJ1-2; D is uncertain. The length of the CDR3 is 11 residues. Trimming removed 5 bases from V and 4 bases from J, with 5 bases in between. The germline V gene has CDR1 MNHEY and CDR2 SVGAGI. CDR3 coding DNA: TGTGCCAGCAGTAGGACCTATGGCTACACCTTC. This encodes CASSRTYGYTF.

The chain joins TRBV21-1 to TRBJ1-1; the table's D call TRBD1 went unverified against the DNA. TRBV21-1 is deemed a pseudogene. The CDR3 is 13 residues long. CDR3: CASTPGKDTEAFF. The CDR3 coding sequence is TGTGCCAGCACCCCAGGGAAGGACACTGAAGCTTTCTTT.

The chain has TRBV30 and TRBJ1-1; D gene uncertain. CDR1 is GTSNPN and CDR2 is SVGIG in the germline V gene (reference sequence). The ends were cut back, 7 bases at V and 1 base at J, with 16 bases in the middle. The CDR3 is 14 amino acids. CDR3 in DNA: TGTGCCTCGAAGGGAAAAAATCCGAACACTGAAGCTTTCTTT. Translation: CASKGKNPNTEAFF.

This chain connects TRBV12-3 or TRBV12-4 to TRBJ1-2, with 8 bases identical to TRBD1. The CDR3 spans 11 residues. The V gene end was trimmed by 6 bases and the J gene end by 10 bases; junction bases not matched to a gene: 4. CDR3 bases: TGTGCCAGCAGGGACAGGGTCGCCTACACCTTC. Translation gives CASRDRVAYTF.